This T cell receptor beta chain was identified in a study of T and B cells in COVID-19 patients. Blood genomic DNA input for TRB amplification was about 250-500 ng. TRB rearrangements were amplified by multiplex PCR with BIOMED2 TRB-A/B primers. One entry per CDR3 protein, called by TCRdb with MiXCR from the multiplex PCR reads. The sample yields 23,000 or so distinct CDR3 sequences, 30% to 35% seen once. This clonotype was counted many times. The CDR3 extends over 14 amino acids. V lost 6 bases and J lost 5, with 14 bases in between. The source material was blood. This sequence was found in a human donor who had recovered from COVID-19. The V and J genes are TRBV12-3 or TRBV12-4 and TRBJ2-1, with D perhaps assigned TRBD1 or TRBD2 (5 bases each). Here the CDR3 reads CASSFRDGNNEQFF. CDR3 nucleotides: TGTGCCAGCAGCTTCCGGGACGGCAACAATGAGCAGTTCTTC.